Reported below is one T cell receptor (beta chain). Its antigen remains unidentified. These data come from a study of identical twins. Study-wide points: Invariant MAIT and iNKT cells may have partly biased zero-insertion analyses. In beta out-of-frame sequences, the excess sharing between twins was weaker. Abundant beta clonotypes from cord blood bore fewer insertions; memory repertoires lacked this pattern. Low generation-probability sequences were in excess among twin-shared out-of-frame alpha sequences.

A single record per CDR3 protein comes from TCRdb applying MiXCR to the 5' RACE reads. The table lists 1.5 million to 2 million distinct CDR3 sequences, 32% of them singletons. This CDR3 region has 16 residues. The germline gives CDR1 SGHRS, CDR2 YFSETQ. The sequenced sample consisted of cord blood. This chain uses TRBV5-1 with TRBJ2-1; 10 bases map to TRBD2. The J call may be in error: the DNA end matches TRBJ2-7 better. This TCR was recovered from a newborn girl in good health. In DNA, the CDR3 is TGCGCCAGCAGCTTGGCGGCTAGCGGGGGCTACAATGAGCAGTACTTC. Protein sequence: CASSLAASGGYNEQYF.